A single sample gave rise to the 2 T cell receptor beta chains below, sequenced in a study of blood T cell repertoires in COVID-19 (dated by TCRdb to about 2020). Library prep was done by the immunoSEQ multiplex PCR assay. This immuneACCESS table, as held by TCRdb, lists in-frame sequences with V and J called but not all clones. Of the missing ones, under half trace to an unresolved V gene in checked studies; the others have no known cause. The sample contains around 120,000 clones, around 80% of them found a single time. The ten largest make up 1.5% to 2% of the sample. The sample was peripheral blood. The receptor source for this set is a man in his 70s with acute or convalescent COVID-19.

V usage is TRBV13 and J usage is TRBJ1-1; no clear D. Germline CDR1 and CDR2: PRHDT and FYEKMQ (reference sequence). This CDR3 spans 14 amino acids. V was clipped by 5 bases and J by 1 base, with 11 bases between them. CDR3 in DNA: TGTGCCAGCAGCATCCCCCGACAGAACACTGAAGCTTTCTTT. This encodes CASSIPRQNTEAFF.

The rearrangement links TRBV5-1 to TRBJ2-5; a possible D gene is TRBD1 (6 bases). V lost 4 bases, J lost 6 bases, and 19 bases lay in between. The CDR3 has 15 residues. CDR1 is SGHRS, CDR2 YFSETQ, per germline. Here the CDR3 reads CASSQGTKVSQTQYF. Written as DNA, the CDR3 is TGCGCCAGCAGCCAAGGGACAAAGGTATCCCAGACCCAGTACTTC.